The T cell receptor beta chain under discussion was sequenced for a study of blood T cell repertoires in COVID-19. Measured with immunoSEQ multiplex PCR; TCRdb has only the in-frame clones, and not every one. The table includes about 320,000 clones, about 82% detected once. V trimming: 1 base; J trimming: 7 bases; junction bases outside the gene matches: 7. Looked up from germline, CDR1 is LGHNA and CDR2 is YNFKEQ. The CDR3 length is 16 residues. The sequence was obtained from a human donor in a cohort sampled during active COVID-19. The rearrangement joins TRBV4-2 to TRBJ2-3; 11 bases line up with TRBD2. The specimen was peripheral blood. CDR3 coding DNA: TGTGCCAGCAGCCAAGTCGGAACTAGCGGGGGAAATACGCAGTATTTT. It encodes CASSQVGTSGGNTQYF.